The T cell receptor beta chain described here comes from a study of blood T cells in healthy people across ages. This clonotype was observed a single time. Its target is unknown. Study findings and constraints: More naive CD4+ cells and higher diversity were found in long-lived than in aged donors. Any changes in expanded clonotypes were possibly confounded, as donor CMV status remained unknown.

A sample-barcoded 5' primer and a J-beta primer mix were used in a second PCR of roughly 6 to 12 cycles. Every sample produced at least 3 million CDR3-containing paired-end reads. Using its own MiXCR run on the 5' RACE reads, TCRdb lists one record per CDR3 protein. The sample shows about 1.4 million distinct CDR3 sequences, around 59% of them seen only once. V was cut by 4 bases and J by 3 bases, with 7 bases left in between. This CDR3 has 13 residues. Germline V gene sequence: CDR1 MNHNS, CDR2 SASEGT. Sequenced: blood. This sequence joins TRBV6-1 and TRBJ1-5; D call uncertain. The receptor was derived from a man between 18 and 35 years old in good health. The DNA for the CDR3 is TGTGCCAGCAGTGTCGAGTTCAATCAGCCCCAGCATTTT. The encoded protein is CASSVEFNQPQHF.